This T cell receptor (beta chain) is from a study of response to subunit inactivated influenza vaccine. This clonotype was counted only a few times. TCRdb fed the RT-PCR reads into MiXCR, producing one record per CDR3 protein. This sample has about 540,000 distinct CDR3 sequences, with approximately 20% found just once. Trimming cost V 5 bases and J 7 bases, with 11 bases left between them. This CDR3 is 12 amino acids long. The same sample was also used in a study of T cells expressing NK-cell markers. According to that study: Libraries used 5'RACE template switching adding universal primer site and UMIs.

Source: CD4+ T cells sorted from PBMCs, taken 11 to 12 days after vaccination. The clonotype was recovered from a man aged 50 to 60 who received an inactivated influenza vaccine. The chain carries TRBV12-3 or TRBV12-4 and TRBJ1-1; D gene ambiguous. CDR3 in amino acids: CASSGSTFEAFF. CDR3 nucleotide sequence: TGTGCCAGCAGTGGTTCGACCTTTGAAGCTTTCTTT.